One sample yielded the 32 T cell receptor beta chains listed below, sequenced in a study of control samples from healthy donors and cancer patients (dated by TCRdb to about 2020). Receptor libraries were prepared by the immunoSEQ multiplex PCR assay. TCRdb limited this immuneACCESS table to in-frame rearrangements with V and J called. A share of clones is missing; checked studies link under half to unresolved V genes, and the rest is unexplained. The table for this sample lists 90,000 to 110,000 clones; 83% of them were counted only once. Around 13% of the sample rests with the top ten. Sequencing was done on a sample of blood. The origin of the receptors is a woman aged 50 to 60 in good health.

The chain joins TRBV10-3 to TRBJ1-1, with D maybe TRBD1 (5 bases). Looked up from germline, CDR1 is ENHRY and CDR2 is SYGVKD. CDR3 size: 12 residues. Trimming pared 8 bases from V and 4 bases from J, leaving 11 bases between. CDR3 in amino acids: CAIGAGGTEAFF. The CDR3 DNA is TGTGCCATCGGAGCGGGGGGCACTGAAGCTTTCTTT.

The chain is built from TRBV2 and TRBJ2-4; 12 bases map to TRBD2. The V and J ends lost 4 bases and 0 bases, in that order; junction bases with no gene match: 7. Germline V gives CDR1 SNHLY, CDR2 FYNNEI. The CDR3 has 18 residues. The CDR3 coding sequence is TGTGCCAGCAGTGCCCCTAGCGGGGGGGTGATAGCCAAAAACATTCAGTACTTC. Its protein product is CASSAPSGGVIAKNIQYF.

This clone was seen more than once but under ten times. The rearrangement links TRBV7-2 to TRBJ1-1; D is unresolved. Germline CDR1 reads SGHTA; CDR2 reads FQGNSA. V lost 4 bases and J 6 bases, leaving 15 bases between the germline ends. The length of the CDR3 is 14 residues. CDR3: CASSSDGANAEAFF. CDR3 sequence (DNA): TGTGCCAGCAGCTCGGACGGTGCTAATGCTGAAGCTTTCTTT.

The J gene is TRBJ1-5, the V gene TRBV7-2, with 9 bases lining up with TRBD1. CDR1 is SGHTA and CDR2 is FQGNSA in the germline V gene. Trimming at V came to 4 bases and at J to 4 bases, leaving 2 bases not matched to a gene. The CDR3 consists of 14 residues. The CDR3 bases are TGTGCCAGCAGCTACAGGGGGCCTAATCAGCCCCAGCATTTT. It translates to CASSYRGPNQPQHF.

The V gene is TRBV28, the J gene TRBJ2-7; TRBD1 aligns across 10 bases. Germline-derived CDR1 and CDR2 are MDHEN and SYDVKM. The CDR3 consists of 16 residues. V was pared by 4 bases and J by 4 bases, with 10 bases of the junction left unmatched. CDR3 sequence: CASSSQTTGGRYEQYF. The CDR3 nucleotides are TGTGCCAGCAGTTCCCAGACGACAGGGGGCAGGTACGAGCAGTACTTC. Combining the CDR3 with reference TRBV28 and TRBJ2-7 gives the whole variable domain DVKVTQSSRYLVKRTGEKVFLECVQDMDHENMFWYRQDPGLGLRLIYFSYDVKMKEKGDIPEGYSVSREKKERFSLILESASTNQTSMYLCASSSQTTGGRYEQYFGPGTRLTVT.

V and J are TRBV10-3 and TRBJ2-7, with TRBD2 identical over 8 bases. The CDR3 has 13 amino acids. Germline CDR1 reads ENHRY; CDR2 reads SYGVKD. J lost 5 bases, V lost 8 bases, and 8 bases had no gene match. CDR3 loop: CAIRPGGYNEQYF. DNA for the CDR3: TGTGCCATCCGTCCGGGAGGGTACAACGAGCAGTACTTC.

The chain links TRBV7-8 to TRBJ1-1; D gene ambiguous. Trimming removed 5 bases from V and 5 bases from J, with 9 bases in between. CDR3 size: 12 residues. Looked up from germline, CDR1 is SGHVS and CDR2 is FQNEAQ. CDR3 in DNA: TGTGCCAGCAGCCCTCTGGTTACTGAAGCTTTCTTT. As protein: CASSPLVTEAFF.

The rearrangement uses TRBV28 and TRBJ1-2, with D hard to call. CDR1 is MDHEN, CDR2 SYDVKM, per germline. The CDR3 contains 11 residues. The ends were cut back, 5 bases at V and 5 bases at J, with 6 bases in the middle. DNA of the CDR3: TGTGCCAGCAGTAAAGGATATGGCTACACCTTC. Encoded protein: CASSKGYGYTF.

The chain joins TRBV28 to TRBJ2-5; 9 nucleotides line up with TRBD2. V lost 2 bases, J lost 7 bases, and 5 bases stayed unmatched. The CDR3 spans 14 residues. The germline V gene encodes CDR1 MDHEN and CDR2 SYDVKM. The CDR3 loop is CASSLAGGSGTQYF. The CDR3 coding sequence is TGTGCCAGCAGTTTAGCGGGGGGGTCCGGGACCCAGTACTTC. Together with reference TRBV28 and TRBJ2-5, the CDR3 gives the full variable domain: DVKVTQSSRYLVKRTGEKVFLECVQDMDHENMFWYRQDPGLGLRLIYFSYDVKMKEKGDIPEGYSVSREKKERFSLILESASTNQTSMYLCASSLAGGSGTQYFGPGTRLLVL.

This sequence joins TRBV9 and TRBJ1-3; D is unresolved. The CDR3 runs 13 residues. Germline CDR1 is SGDLS and CDR2 is YYNGEE. The V gene lost 3 bases and the J gene lost 2 bases, with 6 bases spanning the gap. Here the CDR3 reads CASSAGPGNTIYF. DNA of the CDR3: TGTGCCAGCAGCGCCGGGCCTGGAAACACCATATATTTT.

The rearrangement uses TRBV19 and TRBJ2-2; D not resolved. The V gene lost 5 bases and the J gene lost 1 base, with 8 bases spanning the gap. Germline V CDR1 and CDR2: LNHDA, SQIVND (reference sequence). The CDR3 runs 14 residues. The chain's CDR3 is CASSERRNTGELFF. CDR3 DNA sequence: TGTGCCAGTAGTGAGAGACGGAACACCGGGGAGCTGTTTTTT.

The chain recombines TRBV7-2 with TRBJ1-6; D might be TRBD1 (5 bases). The V and J ends lost 5 bases and 0 bases respectively, with 14 bases between them. CDR1 is SGHTA and CDR2 is FQGNSA in the germline V gene. CDR3 length: 17 residues. CDR3 DNA sequence: TGTGCCAGCAGCCCTGGGTCTCAGGGCTCCTATAATTCACCCCTCCACTTT. The encoded protein is CASSPGSQGSYNSPLHF.

This clone was detected only once. J is TRBJ1-1 and V is TRBV18; tentative D call: TRBD1 (5 bases). This CDR3 spans 13 amino acids. CDR1 and CDR2 (germline): KGHSH, LQKENI. V dropped 2 bases and J dropped 7 bases, with 11 bases sitting between them. CDR3 nucleotides: TGTGCCAGCTCACCAGCACAGGCTTATGAAGCTTTCTTT. Translated: CASSPAQAYEAFF.

The chain recombines TRBV2 with TRBJ2-5; 9 nucleotides line up with TRBD1. CDR3 length: 12 amino acids. V was clipped by 8 bases and J by 7 bases; unmatched bases: 5. Germline loops: CDR1 SNHLY, CDR2 FYNNEI. This chain's CDR3 is CASGTGLLTQYF. CDR3 nucleotides: TGTGCCAGCGGGACAGGGTTGCTGACCCAGTACTTC.

This rearrangement joins TRBV4-2 to TRBJ1-2, with 12 bases that match TRBD1. The V gene end was trimmed by 1 base and the J gene end by 0 bases; junction bases not matched to a gene: 3. Germline lookup yields CDR1 LGHNA and CDR2 YNFKEQ. CDR3 size: 17 residues. CDR3 amino acids: CASSQGGQGASNYGYTF. The CDR3 DNA sequence: TGTGCCAGCAGCCAAGGGGGACAGGGGGCCTCTAACTATGGCTACACCTTC.

The CDR3, as DNA: TGTGCCAGCAGTTACTCGCGGACTGGCAATGAGCAGTTCTTC. Protein product: CASSYSRTGNEQFF. This chain joins TRBV6-5 and TRBJ2-1; possible D gene TRBD2, 5 bases. Germline V CDR1 and CDR2: MNHEY, SVGAGI. Trimming cost V 0 bases and J 6 bases, with 9 bases left between them. The CDR3 runs to 14 residues.

This clone was detected a few times. This chain links TRBV6-5 with TRBJ2-5; 10 positions match TRBD1. CDR1 is MNHEY, CDR2 SVGAGI, per germline. After removal of 5 bases from V and 5 bases from J, the junction contained 8 bases not matched to a gene. The CDR3 spans 15 residues. CDR3 nucleotide sequence: TGTGCCAGCAGTCCGACAGGGGGCTCTAGGGAGACCCAGTACTTC. Protein product: CASSPTGGSRETQYF.

The CDR3 nucleotides are TGTGCCAGTAGCCGGGACAGGGTGTCCTACGAGCAGTACTTC. It yields the protein CASSRDRVSYEQYF. The chain is built from TRBV19 and TRBJ2-7, with TRBD1 matching 9 bases. V lost 6 bases and J lost 1; bases outside the gene matches: 4. CDR3 length: 14 residues. CDR1 is LNHDA and CDR2 is SQIVND in the germline V gene (reference sequence).

V usage is TRBV19 and J usage is TRBJ2-7, with a possible D match to TRBD2 (6 bases). This CDR3 is 15 amino acids long. The V and J ends lost 1 base and 5 bases respectively, with 15 bases between them. CDR1 is LNHDA, CDR2 SQIVND, per germline (reference sequence). The CDR3 sequence: CASSIAEEGTHEQYF. The CDR3 nucleotides read TGTGCCAGTAGTATAGCTGAGGAGGGGACCCACGAGCAGTACTTC.

This rearrangement joins TRBV7-9 to TRBJ2-7; D not resolved. The V and J ends lost 0 bases and 0 bases respectively, with 12 bases between them. Germline V gives CDR1 SEHNR, CDR2 FQNEAQ (reference sequence). This CDR3 is 16 amino acids long. CDR3 nucleotide sequence: TGTGCCAGCAGCTTAGCGTCGGTCGTCAGCTCCTACGAGCAGTACTTC. Its translation is CASSLASVVSSYEQYF.

This chain links TRBV2 with TRBJ1-5; D is perhaps TRBD1 (6 bases). CDR1 SNHLY and CDR2 FYNNEI come from the germline V gene. V shed 2 bases and J shed 4 bases, with 9 bases lying between them. The CDR3 covers 14 residues. This CDR3 reads CASSELGQNQPQHF. The CDR3 DNA reads TGTGCCAGCAGTGAACTCGGACAGAATCAGCCCCAGCATTTT.

The chain recombines TRBV4-3 with TRBJ2-7; 9 bases match TRBD1. This CDR3 is 16 amino acids long. Germline V gene sequence: CDR1 LGHNA, CDR2 YSLEER. V shed 3 bases, J shed 4 bases, and the junction held 10 bases outside the gene matches. DNA for the CDR3: TGCGCCAGCAGCCAGCAACCGGGACAGGGCGTTTACGAGCAGTACTTC. The encoded protein is CASSQQPGQGVYEQYF.

This chain uses TRBV6-6 with TRBJ2-4; possibly TRBD1 or TRBD2 for D (5 bases each). Trimming took off 0 bases at V and 6 bases at J, with 12 bases between the two ends. The CDR3 totals 15 residues. Germline lookup yields CDR1 MNHNY and CDR2 SVGAGI (reference sequence). The CDR3: CASSYSRAGANIQYF. The DNA for the CDR3 is TGTGCCAGCAGTTACTCGAGGGCCGGGGCAAACATTCAGTACTTC.

CDR3 in DNA: TGCAGCGTTGAACTGGGGGGGCGCGTTGAAGCTTTCTTT. The encoded protein is CSVELGGRVEAFF. The gene calls are TRBV29-1 and TRBJ1-1; a possible D gene is TRBD1 (6 bases). CDR1 SQVTM and CDR2 ANQGSEA come from the germline V gene. The CDR3 is made up of 13 amino acids. Trimming stripped 2 bases from V and 7 bases from J, with 14 bases between.

The sample holds one count of this clone. This chain uses TRBV2 with TRBJ1-1; 12 nucleotides align to TRBD1. Trimming cost V 6 bases and J 6 bases; bases outside gene matches: 5. This CDR3 has 14 amino acids. The germline V gene has CDR1 SNHLY and CDR2 FYNNEI. The CDR3, as DNA: TGTGCCAGCAGCCTCGGGACAGGGGGCCCTGAAGCTTTCTTT. This codes for CASSLGTGGPEAFF.

J is TRBJ1-2 and V is TRBV7-2; 8 bases line up with TRBD1. CDR1 SGHTA and CDR2 FQGNSA come from the germline V gene. The CDR3 covers 14 residues. The V and J ends lost 6 bases and 7 bases, in that order; junction bases with no gene match: 10. For the CDR3, the DNA is TGTGCCAGCAGTCCCCCCAGGGGGCTGGTTGGCTACACCTTC. This sequence encodes CASSPPRGLVGYTF.

The chain couples TRBV5-1 to TRBJ2-7; D is ambiguous. Germline V gene lookup returns CDR1 SGHRS and CDR2 YFSETQ. V lost 3 bases to trimming and J lost 3 bases, with 10 bases between them. The CDR3 spans 13 residues. CDR3 in DNA: TGCGCCAGCAGCTCCACAACTCGCTACGAGCAGTACTTC. Amino acids: CASSSTTRYEQYF.

Here the CDR3 reads CASSYGTSKETQYF. Here the CDR3 DNA reads TGTGCCAGCAGTTACGGGACAAGCAAAGAGACCCAGTACTTC. V usage is TRBV6-5 and J usage is TRBJ2-5; weak D call: TRBD1 (6 bases). The CDR3 runs to 14 residues. The V end was cut by 2 bases, the J end by 3 bases, with 10 bases between. Germline V gene data show CDR1 as MNHEY and CDR2 as SVGAGI.

A remark on this clone: The same CDR3 is also encoded by other DNA sequences in this sample. V gene TRBV14 combines with J gene TRBJ2-7; D call uncertain. The V gene lost 3 bases and the J gene lost 4 bases, with 7 bases spanning the gap. CDR1 SGHDN and CDR2 FVKESK come from the germline V gene. The CDR3 runs to 12 residues. The DNA of the CDR3 is TGTGCCAGCAGCCAGAGTCCGTACGAGCAGTACTTC. Residues: CASSQSPYEQYF.

This clone was detected once. The gene calls are TRBV24-1 and TRBJ2-3, with 10 bases aligning to TRBD1. The CDR3 length is 15 residues. With 6 bases clipped from V and 3 bases from J, the junction kept 5 bases outside the gene matches. CDR1 is KGHDR, CDR2 SFDVKD, per germline. CDR3 sequence reads: CATSNRDRGTDTQYF. CDR3 coding DNA: TGTGCCACCAGTAACCGGGACAGGGGAACAGATACGCAGTATTTT.

V usage is TRBV15 and J usage is TRBJ2-1, with 7 bases identical to TRBD1. This CDR3 comprises 18 residues. Germline CDR1 and CDR2: LNHNV and YYDKDF (reference sequence). J gave up 0 bases and V 5 bases, and 13 bases lay outside the gene matches. The chain's CDR3 is CATSGSTRTGLSYNEQFF. CDR3 DNA: TGTGCCACCAGCGGCTCCACAAGGACAGGCCTCTCCTACAATGAGCAGTTCTTC.

This sequence joins TRBV4-3 and TRBJ2-3; 10 bases are shared with TRBD2. This CDR3 is built from 17 residues. Germline CDR1 LGHNA, CDR2 YSLEER. J was trimmed by 6 bases and V by 5 bases; bases with no gene match: 14. CDR3 nucleotide sequence: TGCGCCAGCAGCTCACTCACAGCGGGAGGGCCTGGGGATACGCAGTATTTT. It is translated as CASSSLTAGGPGDTQYF.